The TCR beta chain described here comes from a study of blood T cell repertoires in COVID-19. Study information: Both acute and convalescent COVID-19 samples were obtained from the United States, Italy and Spain. The cDNA or gDNA used as material had been derived from T cells, B-cell-depleted T cells, or PBMCs.

Germline assignment: CDR1 SGHVS and CDR2 FNYEAQ. This CDR3 spans 15 amino acids. The V gene end was trimmed by 5 bases and the J gene end by 7 bases; junction bases not matched to a gene: 12. Original processing notes: By means of reference gene primer amplification, nucleated cell counts were estimated. Method: immunoSEQ multiplex PCR; TCRdb's copy keeps in-frame clones and lacks some. V and J calls plus clone size are reproduced from that table; the DNA served to infer D and trimming. This sample carries roughly 68,000 clones, around 90% of them seen once, and the ten largest clones take approximately 30%.

The material sequenced was peripheral blood. The chain combines TRBV7-6 with TRBJ1-2, with TRBD1 identical over 8 bases. The receptor's source is a man aged 45-65 years with acute or convalescent COVID-19. CDR3: CASSTAGQVSSGYTF. The CDR3 coding sequence is TGTGCCAGCAGCACGGCGGGACAGGTGTCCTCTGGCTACACCTTC. The full variable domain, in which reference TRBV7-6 and TRBJ1-2 provide the parts outside the CDR3, is GAGVSQSPRYKVTKRGQDVALRCDPISGHVSLYWYRQALGQGPEFLTYFNYEAQQDKSGLPNDRFSAERPEGSISTLTIQRTEQRDSAMYRCASSTAGQVSSGYTFGSGTRLTVV.